This T cell receptor (beta chain) was captured by sequencing in a study of siplizumab effects on memory and regulatory T cells. Study outcomes and limitations: Phenotypic classification as naive or memory proved unattainable for roughly 75-97% of proliferating CD4+ or CD8+ clones. Reactions containing siplizumab showed mappable alloreactive CD4+ clones averaging approximately 75% Treg-derived, versus 25% to 30% in controls.

Trimming stripped 3 bases from V and 3 bases from J, with 10 bases between. The CDR3 contains 15 residues. Germline V gene sequence: CDR1 SGDLS, CDR2 YYNGEE. About this clone: Its cognate antigen is unknown.

Per individual sample, about 97,000 TCR templates were assayed. Sequencing was performed with immunoSEQ multiplex PCR; in TCRdb, only in-frame clones are kept and a portion is missing. The sample carries roughly 100,000 clones, around nine tenths recorded once. This clonotype was sampled from a human donor in good health. The chain joins TRBV9 to TRBJ2-6; D not resolved. Sequencing used CD4+ T cells sorted from blood. The CDR3 sequence: CASSAIALGANVLTF. The CDR3 coding sequence is TGTGCCAGCAGCGCGATTGCTCTTGGGGCCAACGTCCTGACTTTC.